A selection of T cell receptor beta chains follows, all from one sample in a study of cytomegalovirus exposure and HLA in healthy donors. Only in-frame clones appear in the TCRdb table, and some are missing; sequencing was by immunoSEQ multiplex PCR. Among approximately 110,000 clones listed, roughly 69% were seen once. What was sequenced was PBMCs. The source of these receptors is a woman between 70 and 85 years old in good health and CMV-seropositive. The CDR3 runs from the conserved cysteine through the conserved F or W. The D gene is left open where the match is weak. Clone size, where shown, is once, few, many, or a class for clones that have expanded.

TRBV7-9	TRBJ2-2	TRBD2	NA	CASSPPGLGNAGELFF	TGTGCCAGCAGCCCGCCGGGACTAGGGAACGCCGGGGAGCTGTTTTTT
TRBV5-4	TRBJ1-1	NA	NA	CASIQGTEAFF	TGTGCCAGCATCCAGGGGACTGAAGCTTTCTTT
TRBV27	TRBJ1-2	NA	NA	CASSQTQGFGYTF	TGTGCCAGCAGCCAAACTCAGGGCTTCGGCTACACCTTC
TRBV7-2	TRBJ1-5	TRBD1	NA	CASSLIGQGVYSNQPQHF	TGTGCCAGCAGCTTAATAGGCCAGGGGGTCTATAGCAATCAGCCCCAGCATTTT
TRBV10-3	TRBJ1-1	NA	NA	CAISEDYKEAFF	TGTGCCATCAGTGAGGATTACAAGGAAGCTTTCTTT
TRBV5-1	TRBJ2-3	TRBD2	NA	CASSLGNSGGGDTQYF	TGCGCCAGCAGCTTGGGGAACAGCGGGGGTGGAGATACGCAGTATTTT
TRBV10-3	TRBJ1-1	TRBD1	once	CAISVGTAEAFF	TGTGCCATCAGTGTGGGGACAGCAGAAGCTTTCTTT
TRBV2	TRBJ1-1	TRBD1	NA	CASIMGTGAAEAFF	TGTGCCAGCATCATGGGGACAGGGGCCGCTGAAGCTTTCTTT
TRBV9	TRBJ1-1	NA	NA	CASSFREDTEAFF	TGTGCCAGCAGCTTCCGAGAGGACACTGAAGCTTTCTTT
TRBV12-5	TRBJ2-3	NA	NA	CASGLPFVDTQYF	TGTGCTAGTGGTTTGCCCTTCGTGGATACGCAGTATTTT
TRBV27	TRBJ2-7	NA	NA	CASSLNGAYEQYF	TGTGCCAGCAGTTTAAACGGTGCCTACGAGCAGTACTTC